This entry lists 9 T cell receptor beta chains sequenced from one sample in a study of OX40 agonist ivuxolimab in advanced cancers. The library came from the immunoSEQ multiplex PCR assay. The immuneACCESS repertoire file appears here via TCRdb, limited to in-frame rearrangements. These files lack a portion of the clones; in checked studies, under half of the deficit traces to unresolved V genes, and the cause of the others is not known. This sample gives roughly 42,000 clones in total; about 90% of them show up just once. Jointly, the top ten make up roughly 15% of the sample. Sequenced material: CD4+ or CD8+ T cells sorted from blood, taken in a trial of the OX40 agonist ivuxolimab. These receptors originate from an adult with an advanced solid tumor such as melanoma, head and neck, liver or kidney cancer.

The chain combines TRBV4-1 with TRBJ2-5; D not certain. Trimming left V 5 bases short and J 2 bases short, with 27 bases between. Germline CDR1 and CDR2: MGHRA and YSYEKL. The CDR3 has 19 amino acids. CDR3 region: CASSTLLPETYLGQETQYF. CDR3 in DNA: TGCGCCAGCAGCACACTTTTACCGGAAACCTATCTGGGGCAAGAGACCCAGTACTTC.

The chain joins TRBV28 to TRBJ2-7, with D uncertain. The CDR3 length is 12 residues. Trimming cost V 3 bases and J 3 bases, with 6 bases left between them. Germline V gene data show CDR1 as MDHEN and CDR2 as SYDVKM. The CDR3 loop reads CASSFSDYEQYF. CDR3 nucleotides: TGTGCCAGCAGTTTTTCCGACTACGAGCAGTACTTC.

This chain uses TRBV9 with TRBJ2-5; TRBD2 aligns across 7 bases. The CDR3 totals 17 residues. The V segment lost 3 bases and the J segment 4 bases; nucleotides outside the gene matches: 15. Germline CDR1 and CDR2: SGDLS and YYNGEE. The CDR3 protein is CASSAHSGSGIRETQYF. CDR3 coding DNA: TGTGCCAGCAGCGCCCACTCGGGGAGCGGGATTAGAGAGACCCAGTACTTC.

The chain employs TRBV15 and TRBJ2-3; D gene ambiguous. CDR1 and CDR2 from the germline V gene are LNHNV and YYDKDF (reference sequence). V lost 3 bases, J lost 2 bases, and 15 bases lay in between. The CDR3 totals 16 residues. As DNA, the CDR3 is TGTGCCACCAGCAGTTTTACATATACCCTCACAGATACGCAGTATTTT. Translating it yields CATSSFTYTLTDTQYF.

The rearrangement links TRBV4-1 to TRBJ2-7; D is possibly TRBD1 or TRBD2 (5 bases each). The germline CDR1 and CDR2 sequences are MGHRA and YSYEKL. Trimming pared 2 bases from V and 6 bases from J, leaving 11 bases between. The length of the CDR3 is 13 residues. CDR3 loop: CASSQRLGVEQYF. As DNA, the CDR3 is TGCGCCAGCAGCCAACGCTTGGGGGTCGAGCAGTACTTC.

This sequence joins TRBV30 and TRBJ1-6; D is uncertain. Trimming stripped 1 base from V and 7 bases from J, with 11 bases between. Germline values: CDR1 GTSNPN, CDR2 SVGIG (reference sequence). The CDR3 consists of 14 residues. The CDR3 region has the DNA TGTGCCTGGAGTGAGAGGGTGGGGAATTCACCCCTCCACTTT. It is translated as CAWSERVGNSPLHF.

The rearrangement links TRBV27 to TRBJ2-3, with 9 bases aligning to TRBD2. The length of the CDR3 is 15 residues. The V and J ends lost 1 base and 3 bases, in that order; junction bases with no gene match: 2. Germline V CDR1 and CDR2: MNHEY, SMNVEV (reference sequence). The CDR3: CASSLYSGSTDTQYF. The CDR3, as DNA: TGTGCCAGCAGTTTATATAGCGGGAGTACAGATACGCAGTATTTT.

This chain uses TRBV7-6 with TRBJ1-2; D gene ambiguous. Germline CDR1 SGHVS, CDR2 FNYEAQ. Trimming cost V 2 bases and J 3 bases, with 7 bases left between them. This CDR3 comprises 13 residues. The CDR3 nucleotides are TGTGCCAGCAGCTTAAGAGAAGACTATGGCTACACCTTC. It is translated as CASSLREDYGYTF. Together with reference TRBV7-6 and TRBJ1-2, the CDR3 gives the full variable domain: GAGVSQSPRYKVTKRGQDVALRCDPISGHVSLYWYRQALGQGPEFLTYFNYEAQQDKSGLPNDRFSAERPEGSISTLTIQRTEQRDSAMYRCASSLREDYGYTFGSGTRLTVV.

The chain joins TRBV7-2 to TRBJ2-5; 9 bases align to TRBD2. V was clipped by 5 bases and J by 5 bases; unmatched bases: 12. CDR3 length equals 16 residues. Per germline, CDR1 SGHTA and CDR2 FQGNSA. The CDR3, as DNA: TGTGCCAGCAGCCGGGGGGATAGCGGGAGAATGGAGACCCAGTACTTC. Translating it yields CASSRGDSGRMETQYF.